This record covers a single T cell receptor beta chain. The antigen remains unidentified. TCRdb's copy holds only in-frame clones and misses some; the assay was immunoSEQ multiplex PCR. The sample holds 55,000 to 70,000 clones, about four fifths seen once. The sample is drawn from a study of OX40 agonist ivuxolimab in advanced cancers. V lost 5 bases and J 3 bases, leaving 14 bases between the germline ends. Germline lookup yields CDR1 SGHTA and CDR2 FQGNSA. This CDR3 comprises 15 residues. General study findings and limits: CD8+ T cells showed, on average, more clonal expansion than CD4+ cells. The study did not work out the antigen specificity of the expanded peripheral T cells.

The rearrangement uses TRBV7-2 and TRBJ1-5; D is uncertain. Sequencing was performed on CD4+ or CD8+ T cells sorted from blood, taken in a trial of the OX40 agonist ivuxolimab. The source is an adult with an advanced solid tumor such as melanoma, head and neck, liver or kidney cancer. The CDR3: CASSPQMGTNQPQHF. CDR3 nucleotide sequence: TGTGCCAGCAGCCCTCAAATGGGTACCAATCAGCCCCAGCATTTT.